This T cell receptor beta chain was sequenced for a study of blood T cell dynamics during melanoma immunotherapy. Across the whole study: First-line therapy was either pembrolizumab or nivolumab with ipilimumab for metastatic melanoma.

As for time point: week 3, after first cycle of checkpoint inhibitor. Response was assessed by RECIST 1.1 at 12 weeks, except a couple of rapid progressors. Study outcomes and limitations: The study could not tell melanoma-specific clones from general immune activation.

The method was immunoSEQ multiplex PCR; TCRdb's version includes in-frame clones alone and lacks a portion of them. Here the sample spans roughly 29,000 clones, roughly 83% being singletons. Comments on this clone: The antigen is unknown.

Germline lookup yields CDR1 SQVTM and CDR2 ANQGSEA. With V trimmed by 0 bases and J by 7 bases, 5 bases remained unmatched. This CDR3 is 13 amino acids long. The receptor's source is a human donor with melanoma. Specimen: blood, collected from a patient treated with checkpoint blockade. The chain employs TRBV29-1 and TRBJ1-2; 7 bases are a match to TRBD1. The CDR3 DNA is TGCAGCGTTGAAGATGGGACAGTCTCTGGCTACACCTTC. It codes for CSVEDGTVSGYTF.